This TCR beta chain was found in a study of beta chain features in type 1 diabetes. Study-level background: Healthy donors, compared against patients, showed similar age, gender and cell yields.

V gave up 3 bases and J gave up 1 base, with 13 bases separating them. The germline V gene has CDR1 MDHEN and CDR2 SYDVKM. The CDR3 loop spans 15 amino acids. Purity above 98% was achieved in all sorted populations. All of the isolated RNA was reverse transcribed, so expressed TCRB transcripts were sequenced. The data were produced by immunoSEQ multiplex PCR, yet TCRdb's version contains in-frame clones alone and is incomplete. The sample has some 900,000 clones, 17% seen once. This clone was picked up a small number of times. Its antigen is unidentified. The study's findings and limits: Equally in patients and controls, PCR might preferentially amplify shorter templates. Diminished insertions and augmented deletions at VDJ junctions characterized type 1 diabetes patients.

V is TRBV28 and J is TRBJ2-7; the D gene is possibly TRBD2 (6 bases). The sample comprised naive CD4+ T cells from blood. This sequence originates from a woman under 30 in good health. The CDR3 DNA sequence: TGTGCCAGCAGTTTTTTTGCTAGCGAGTCCTACGAGCAGTACTTC. Protein product: CASSFFASESYEQYF.